The 19 T cell receptor beta chains below come from one sample, sequenced in a study of beta chain features in type 1 diabetes. No cognate antigen is known for these TCRs. Expressed TCRB transcripts got sequenced, as all isolated RNA was reverse transcribed. Clones were sequenced by immunoSEQ multiplex PCR, and TCRdb holds only the in-frame ones, with some missing. Of about 650,000 clones listed, over 10% were seen once; the top ten hold around 0.12%. Study results and limitations: Shortening of TCRB CDR3s, moderate but significant, appeared in all four CD4+ subsets of Type 1 diabetes patients.

The sequencing sample was made of naive CD4+ T cells from blood. The receptors derive from a man younger than 45 with type 1 diabetes.

Concerning this clone itself: The same CDR3 also results from other DNA sequences found in this sample. The chain carries TRBV9 and TRBJ1-4; weak D call: TRBD1 (5 bases). V lost 2 bases, J lost 4 bases, and 12 bases lay in between. The CDR3 covers 15 residues. CDR1 and CDR2 from the germline V gene are SGDLS and YYNGEE. The DNA of the CDR3 is TGTGCCAGCAGCGTCGGCGGGACGGGTAATGAAAAACTGTTTTTT. This sequence encodes CASSVGGTGNEKLFF.

The chain employs TRBV7-2 and TRBJ2-5; tentatively, D is TRBD2 (5 bases). Germline V gives CDR1 SGHTA, CDR2 FQGNSA. With 4 bases removed from V and 7 bases from J, the gap between germline ends came to 16 bases. CDR3 length: 14 residues. CDR3 region: CASSSRTGGGTQYF. CDR3 DNA sequence: TGTGCCAGCAGCTCCCGGACTGGTGGCGGGACCCAGTACTTC. Full variable domain (missing parts from reference TRBV7-2 and TRBJ2-5): GAGVSQSPSNKVTEKGKDVELRCDPISGHTALYWYRQSLGQGLEFLIYFQGNSAPDKSGLPSDRFSAERTGGSVSTLTIQRTQQEDSAVYLCASSSRTGGGTQYFGPGTRLLVL.

The sample holds a few counts of this clone. The rearrangement joins TRBV7-2 to TRBJ2-3, with unresolved D. The CDR3 totals 12 residues. Per germline, CDR1 SGHTA and CDR2 FQGNSA. Between the trimmed V and J ends, which lost 5 bases and 3 bases, there was a span of 6 bases. DNA for the CDR3: TGTGCCAGCAGCCCTAAGACAGATACGCAGTATTTT. This gives the protein CASSPKTDTQYF.

The V gene is TRBV5-5, the J gene TRBJ1-1; D gene unclear. Germline V gene data show CDR1 as SGHKS and CDR2 as YYEKEE (reference sequence). The CDR3 runs 17 residues. V dropped 4 bases and J dropped 0 bases, with 19 bases sitting between them. The CDR3 DNA follows: TGTGCCAGCAGCCTCAGGATACCAACAATAATGAACACTGAAGCTTTCTTT. It encodes CASSLRIPTIMNTEAFF.

This clone was seen a few times. V is TRBV7-9 and J is TRBJ2-2; D uncertain. This CDR3 has 15 residues. V was shortened by 8 bases and J by 5 bases, with 18 bases between the two germline ends. Germline V gives CDR1 SEHNR, CDR2 FQNEAQ (reference sequence). The CDR3 nucleotides are TGTGCCAGCCCACTTAAGGCAGCTTTAACCGGGGAGCTGTTTTTT. It is translated as CASPLKAALTGELFF.

This clone was picked up a small number of times. The CDR3 bases are TGTGCCAGCAGCTTATACCTAGCAACCCTCTCCTACAATGAGCAGTTCTTC. Translated: CASSLYLATLSYNEQFF. This rearrangement joins TRBV7-9 to TRBJ2-1; TRBD2 is a possible D gene (5 bases). V was pared by 2 bases and J by 0 bases, with 14 bases between. Per the germline V gene, CDR1 is SEHNR and CDR2 is FQNEAQ (reference sequence). The length of the CDR3 is 17 residues.

This clone has more than one count but fewer than ten. The V gene is TRBV27, the J gene TRBJ2-7; 9 bases line up with TRBD1. CDR3 length equals 15 residues. From germline, CDR1 is MNHEY and CDR2 SMNVEV (reference sequence). Unmatched junction bases numbered 5, after V lost 3 bases and J lost 2 bases. CDR3 region: CASSFGDRAPYEQYF. CDR3 nucleotide sequence: TGTGCCAGCAGTTTCGGGGACAGGGCGCCCTACGAGCAGTACTTC.

The chain has TRBV7-2 and TRBJ2-1; D remains ambiguous. CDR3 length: 14 residues. The germline V gene has CDR1 SGHTA and CDR2 FQGNSA. Between the trimmed V and J ends, which lost 1 base and 4 bases, there was a span of 8 bases. CDR3 region: CASSLDRAYNEQFF. CDR3 bases: TGTGCCAGCAGCTTAGACAGAGCGTACAATGAGCAGTTCTTC.

This clone has more than one count but fewer than ten. The chain uses TRBV6-1 and TRBJ2-3; 9 positions match TRBD1. V dropped 4 bases and J dropped 3; count of bases not matched to a gene: 8. This CDR3 comprises 16 residues. Germline loops: CDR1 MNHNS, CDR2 SASEGT. Here the CDR3 reads CASSVGGQGKTDTQYF. CDR3 bases: TGTGCCAGCAGTGTAGGGGGACAGGGCAAGACAGATACGCAGTATTTT.

This clone has a handful of counts. The J gene is TRBJ1-1, the V gene TRBV7-3, with D possibly being TRBD1 (6 bases). The CDR3 has 13 amino acids. The germline V and J ends were trimmed by 5 bases and 7 bases, with 14 bases remaining between them. From germline, CDR1 is SGHTA and CDR2 FQGTGA. The CDR3 spells CASSAAGAGEAFF. In nucleotides, the CDR3 is TGTGCCAGCAGCGCCGCAGGGGCGGGTGAAGCTTTCTTT.

This chain links TRBV21-1 with TRBJ1-2. TRBV21-1 is reported as a pseudogene. This CDR3 spans 14 amino acids. The CDR3 protein is CASSLRTEFYGYTF. In DNA, the CDR3 is TGTGCCAGCAGCTTAAGGACTGAATTCTATGGCTACACCTTC.

The genes are TRBV7-8 and TRBJ2-3; D not certain. The CDR3 consists of 16 residues. Germline V lookup: CDR1 SGHVS, CDR2 FQNEAQ. V lost 1 base to trimming and J lost 2 bases, with 13 bases between them. The CDR3 region is CASSLGALLNTDTQYF. CDR3 bases: TGTGCCAGCAGCTTAGGGGCTCTCCTAAACACAGATACGCAGTATTTT.

This clone has more than one count but fewer than ten. CDR3 sequence reads: CASSLRWDGSYEQYF. The DNA of the CDR3 is TGTGCCAGCAGTCTCCGGTGGGACGGCTCCTACGAGCAGTACTTC. This chain joins TRBV6-5 and TRBJ2-7; the D call may be TRBD1 or TRBD2 (5 bases each). Trimming stripped 5 bases from V and 0 bases from J, with 14 bases between. The CDR3 runs to 15 residues. The germline V gene encodes CDR1 MNHEY and CDR2 SVGAGI.

This clone was seen only a few times. This chain connects TRBV9 to TRBJ2-1, with 7 positions matching TRBD2. Looked up from germline, CDR1 is SGDLS and CDR2 is YYNGEE. The ends lost 0 bases at V and 8 bases at J; junction bases unmatched: 11. The CDR3 spans 16 residues. The CDR3 DNA sequence: TGTGCCAGCAGCGTAGATTCTGGGCGGGGGAAGGATGAGCAGTTCTTC. Its protein product is CASSVDSGRGKDEQFF. Drawing the rest from reference TRBV9 and TRBJ2-1, the complete variable domain is DSGVTQTPKHLITATGQRVTLRCSPRSGDLSVYWYQQSLDQGLQFLIQYYNGEERAKGNILERFSAQQFPDLHSELNLSSLELGDSALYFCASSVDSGRGKDEQFFGPGTRLTVL.

This clone was found a few times. The chain uses TRBV7-2 and TRBJ2-7; D remains ambiguous. Trimming took 5 bases from V and 3 from J, leaving 17 bases between them. The CDR3 length is 15 residues. Germline values: CDR1 SGHTA, CDR2 FQGNSA. CDR3 in amino acids: CASSPVATYYYEQYF. CDR3 coding DNA: TGTGCCAGCAGCCCCGTAGCCACTTACTACTACGAGCAGTACTTC.

The rearrangement uses TRBV5-1 and TRBJ2-7; D is unresolved. Between the trimmed V and J ends, which lost 1 base and 2 bases, there was a span of 7 bases. CDR1 SGHRS and CDR2 YFSETQ come from the germline V gene. This CDR3 contains 13 residues. CDR3 sequence reads: CASSLSQAYEQYF. The CDR3 coding sequence is TGCGCCAGCAGCTTGAGCCAGGCCTACGAGCAGTACTTC. The full variable domain, completed using reference TRBV5-1 and TRBJ2-7, is KAGVTQTPRYLIKTRGQQVTLSCSPISGHRSVSWYQQTPGQGLQFLFEYFSETQRNKGNFPGRFSGRQFSNSRSEMNVSTLELGDSALYLCASSLSQAYEQYFGPGTRLTVT.

In this sample, this clone turned up a few times. The rearrangement links TRBV5-4 to TRBJ1-5, with D tentatively TRBD1 (6 bases). Germline assignment: CDR1 SGHNT and CDR2 YYREEE (reference sequence). With 8 bases removed from V and 3 bases from J, the gap between germline ends came to 9 bases. The CDR3 sequence is 12 residues long. As DNA, the CDR3 is TGTGCCAGTCGACAGGACAATCAGCCCCAGCATTTT. Translation: CASRQDNQPQHF. Supplemented by reference TRBV5-4 and TRBJ1-5, the full variable domain reads ETGVTQSPTHLIKTRGQQVTLRCSSQSGHNTVSWYQQALGQGPQFIFQYYREEENGRGNFPPRFSGLQFPNYSSELNVNALELDDSALYLCASRQDNQPQHFGDGTRLSIL.

The table lists this clone with a few counts. This sequence joins TRBV23-1 and TRBJ1-2; D not certain. TRBV23-1 is sorted into the ORF group, with uncertain function. Deletions cut 10 bases from V and 1 base from J, with 7 bases between. CDR3 length: 11 amino acids. The CDR3 DNA follows: TGCGCCACCTCCTGTAACTATGGCTACACCTTC. It yields the protein CATSCNYGYTF.

There are many counts of this clone. Other nucleotide sequences in the sample specify the same CDR3. The CDR3 DNA sequence: TGTGCCAGCAGTTTACTGAGCTCTGGGGCCAACGTCCTGACTTTC. It yields the protein CASSLLSSGANVLTF. V usage is TRBV27 and J usage is TRBJ2-6; unclear D gene. The CDR3 spans 15 residues. Trimming stripped 2 bases from V and 0 bases from J, with 5 bases between. Germline values: CDR1 MNHEY, CDR2 SMNVEV (reference sequence).